Presented here are 30 T cell receptor beta chains from one specimen sequenced in a study of blood T cells in healthy people across ages. A J-beta primer mix and a sample-barcoded 5' primer were used in a second PCR of roughly 6 to 12 cycles. TCRdb ran MiXCR on the 5' RACE reads and lists one entry per CDR3 protein. The table has around 580,000 distinct CDR3 sequences, roughly 48% seen once. Sequenced sample: blood. These receptor sequences come from an elderly man in good health.

This clonotype was counted a few times. The V and J genes are TRBV7-2 and TRBJ1-1; D uncertain. Germline V gene lookup returns CDR1 SGHTA and CDR2 FQGNSA. The CDR3 has 13 residues. V was shortened by 5 bases and J by 0 bases, with 7 bases between the two germline ends. The CDR3 region is CASSATLNTEAFF. Here the CDR3 DNA reads TGTGCCAGCAGCGCTACCCTGAACACTGAAGCTTTCTTT.

CDR3: CASSARDSSYNEQYF. The CDR3 nucleotides are TGTGCCAGCAGCGCCCGGGACAGCTCCTACAATGAGCAGTACTTC. The V call is TRBV9, the J call TRBJ2-7, with TRBD1 matching over 7 bases. The V gene's germline CDR1 is SGDLS and CDR2 YYNGEE. CDR3 length: 15 amino acids. The trim removed 3 bases at V and 7 bases at J, leaving 13 bases unmatched. Combining the CDR3 with reference TRBV9 and TRBJ2-7 gives the whole variable domain DSGVTQTPKHLITATGQRVTLRCSPRSGDLSVYWYQQSLDQGLQFLIQYYNGEERAKGNILERFSAQQFPDLHSELNLSSLELGDSALYFCASSARDSSYNEQYFGPGTRLTVT.

This chain links TRBV2 with TRBJ2-1; a possible D gene is TRBD1 (5 bases). This CDR3 is built from 14 residues. V was clipped by 8 bases and J by 15 bases, with 26 bases between them. Germline CDR1 is SNHLY and CDR2 is FYNNEI. The CDR3 is CASEPPGRVLKWFF. CDR3 coding DNA: TGTGCCAGCGAGCCCCCCGGCAGGGTACTAAAGTGGTTCTTC.

This clonotype was found many times. A read error may produce the germline difference seen at one junction end. V is TRBV4-3 and J is TRBJ2-1; D remains ambiguous. The germline gives CDR1 LGHNA, CDR2 YSLEER. This CDR3 contains 15 residues. The CDR3 loop is CASSQEWGSYNEQFF. As DNA, the CDR3 is TGCGCCAGCAGTCAAGAGTGGGGATCCTACAATGAGCAGTTCTTC.

Comment on this clonotype: This clone may be a read error of a much larger clone one base away. The genes are TRBV6-5 and TRBJ2-1, with 9 bases identical to TRBD2. Germline values: CDR1 MNHEY, CDR2 SVGAGI. J gave up 5 bases and V 2 bases, and 4 bases lay outside the gene matches. CDR3 size: 15 residues. Here the CDR3 reads CASSYATSGHNEQFF. DNA for the CDR3: TGTGCCAGCAGTTACGCGACTAGCGGACACAATGAGCAGTTCTTC.

The J gene is TRBJ2-7, the V gene TRBV29-1; 10 positions agree with TRBD2. This CDR3 has 15 residues. With 0 bases clipped from V and 4 bases from J, the junction kept 6 bases outside the gene matches. Germline loops: CDR1 SQVTM, CDR2 ANQGSEA. The CDR3 reads CSVEEGAGGGYEQYF. In DNA, the CDR3 is TGCAGCGTTGAAGAAGGAGCGGGAGGGGGTTACGAGCAGTACTTC.

CDR3 nucleotides: TGTGCCAGCAGCCCTGGAGGCAGGGGCTATTCACCCCTCCACTTT. This gives the protein CASSPGGRGYSPLHF. The V call is TRBV7-2, the J call TRBJ1-6, with D possibly being TRBD1 (6 bases). CDR1 and CDR2 (germline): SGHTA, FQGNSA. Trimming shortened V by 5 bases and J by 8 bases, and 16 bases separated the two germline ends. The CDR3 contains 15 residues. Full variable domain (missing parts from reference TRBV7-2 and TRBJ1-6): GAGVSQSPSNKVTEKGKDVELRCDPISGHTALYWYRQSLGQGLEFLIYFQGNSAPDKSGLPSDRFSAERTGGSVSTLTIQRTQQEDSAVYLCASSPGGRGYSPLHFGNGTRLTVT.

This clonotype was seen a single time. The chain is built from TRBV27 and TRBJ2-1; 7 bases align to TRBD2. Per germline, CDR1 MNHEY and CDR2 SMNVEV (reference sequence). This CDR3 is 16 amino acids long. The junction had 6 bases not matched to a gene; V was cut back by 2 bases and J by 2 bases. CDR3 residues: CASSLRVLAAYNEQFF. CDR3 DNA: TGTGCCAGCAGTTTAAGGGTTCTAGCGGCCTACAATGAGCAGTTCTTC.

This rearrangement joins TRBV30 to TRBJ1-1; 9 bases fit TRBD1. Germline CDR1 reads GTSNPN; CDR2 reads SVGIG (reference sequence). The CDR3 is 14 residues long. V lost 0 bases to trimming and J lost 4 bases; unmatched junction nucleotides: 3. CDR3 nucleotides: TGTGCCTGGAGTGTCGACAGGGGGTTCACTGAAGCTTTCTTT. It translates to CAWSVDRGFTEAFF.

As to this clonotype: Germline is not matched at one junction end, which may reflect a read error. J is TRBJ1-6 and V is TRBV20-1; 8 positions match TRBD1. The CDR3 runs to 15 residues. Germline CDR1 and CDR2: DFQATT and SNEGSKA (reference sequence). For the CDR3, the DNA is TGCAGTGCTGCCACCCGGACAGGGAGTGGGTCACCCCCCCACTTT. Amino acid sequence: CSAATRTGSGSPPHF.

Many counts were recorded for this clonotype. Given a much more abundant clone one base away, this may be a read error. This chain uses TRBV27 with TRBJ1-5; D unresolved. V was pared by 5 bases and J by 4 bases, with 12 bases between. CDR1 and CDR2 (germline): MNHEY, SMNVEV (reference sequence). The CDR3 length is 14 residues. DNA of the CDR3: TGTGCCAGCAGTGTAGCCGGGCTAAATCAGCCCCAGCATTTT. This codes for CASSVAGLNQPQHF.

V and J are TRBV7-8 and TRBJ1-1; D is uncertain. The germline V gene has CDR1 SGHVS and CDR2 FQNEAQ. Trimming took 1 base from V and 7 from J, leaving 13 bases between them. This CDR3 region has 14 residues. CDR3 DNA: TGTGCCAGCAGCTTAGAAATTGGTCATTATGAAGCTTTCTTT. Translating gives CASSLEIGHYEAFF.

The genes are TRBV28 and TRBJ2-1, with 10 bases lining up with TRBD1. Germline V CDR1 and CDR2: MDHEN, SYDVKM. J was trimmed by 8 bases and V by 7 bases; bases with no gene match: 8. The CDR3 extends over 14 amino acids. CDR3 protein: CASNRDRGFDEQFF. The CDR3 nucleotides read TGTGCCAGCAACCGGGACAGGGGTTTCGATGAGCAGTTCTTC.

The V gene is TRBV4-3, the J gene TRBJ2-7, with D possibly TRBD2 on 7 matching bases. The length of the CDR3 is 15 residues. Trimming left V 4 bases short and J 3 bases short, with 16 bases between. Germline CDR1 is LGHNA and CDR2 is YSLEER. This CDR3 reads CASSRSSGGDYEQYF. The CDR3, as DNA: TGCGCCAGCAGCCGGTCGTCGGGGGGCGACTACGAGCAGTACTTC.

The J gene is TRBJ2-5, the V gene TRBV7-8, with D hard to call. This CDR3 is built from 15 residues. Germline V gene sequence: CDR1 SGHVS, CDR2 FQNEAQ. Trimming cost V 4 bases and J 4 bases, with 16 bases left between them. The CDR3 loop is CASSSEQHKIETQYF. In DNA form, the CDR3 reads TGTGCCAGCAGCTCAGAACAACACAAAATAGAGACCCAGTACTTC.

The chain links TRBV6-1 to TRBJ2-5, with TRBD1 matching 7 bases. CDR3 length: 13 residues. Trimming cost V 7 bases and J 2 bases; bases outside gene matches: 4. Germline CDR1 reads MNHNS; CDR2 reads SASEGT. The CDR3 spells CASNRDRQETQYF. The CDR3 DNA follows: TGTGCCAGCAATCGGGACAGACAAGAGACCCAGTACTTC.

The genes are TRBV2 and TRBJ2-5, with 8 bases that match TRBD1. There are 17 residues in the CDR3. CDR1 and CDR2 from the germline V gene are SNHLY and FYNNEI. Losses at the gene ends were 3 bases for V and 5 bases for J; bases not matched to a gene: 14. The CDR3 reads CASSDLDRGDSAETQYF. Written as DNA, the CDR3 is TGTGCCAGCAGTGATCTTGACAGGGGAGACTCTGCGGAGACCCAGTACTTC.

V is TRBV11-1 and J is TRBJ2-1, with TRBD2 matching over 11 bases. This CDR3 contains 14 residues. V was clipped by 7 bases and J by 4 bases; unmatched bases: 3. The germline V gene encodes CDR1 SGHAT and CDR2 FQDESV (reference sequence). The CDR3 region is CASKTSGDYNEQFF. The CDR3 region has the DNA TGTGCCAGCAAGACTAGCGGGGATTACAATGAGCAGTTCTTC.

The chain has TRBV5-1 and TRBJ1-2; 7 positions match TRBD1. The germline V gene encodes CDR1 SGHRS and CDR2 YFSETQ. The V gene end was trimmed by 4 bases and the J gene end by 5 bases; junction bases not matched to a gene: 11. This CDR3 has 15 amino acids. The CDR3 is CASSEDRLSTYGYTF. The CDR3 coding sequence is TGCGCCAGCAGCGAGGACAGGTTATCGACTTATGGCTACACCTTC.

This sequence joins TRBV7-2 and TRBJ1-1; 8 bases agree with TRBD1. Unmatched junction bases numbered 9, after V lost 5 bases and J lost 4 bases. Germline loops: CDR1 SGHTA, CDR2 FQGNSA. CDR3 length: 15 residues. The CDR3 DNA reads TGTGCCAGCAGCAAAAGGACAGGGCGGGGCACTGAAGCTTTCTTT. Amino acid sequence: CASSKRTGRGTEAFF. Supplemented by reference TRBV7-2 and TRBJ1-1, the full variable domain reads GAGVSQSPSNKVTEKGKDVELRCDPISGHTALYWYRQSLGQGLEFLIYFQGNSAPDKSGLPSDRFSAERTGGSVSTLTIQRTQQEDSAVYLCASSKRTGRGTEAFFGQGTRLTVV.

For this clonotype: At one end, the junction sequence differs from germline, possibly due to a read error. This CDR3 is CASSLVLSSGSSHNEQFF. DNA of the CDR3: TGTGCCAGCAGCTTAGTTTTGTCTAGCGGGAGCTCCCACAATGAGCAGTTCTTC. V and J are TRBV7-2 and TRBJ2-1; 10 bases match TRBD2. This CDR3 spans 18 amino acids. The germline V gene has CDR1 SGHTA and CDR2 FQGNSA.

Details on this clonotype: A read error may be the cause here, since a much bigger clone is one base away. The chain carries TRBV4-3 and TRBJ2-3, with 10 bases lining up with TRBD2. The germline CDR1 and CDR2 sequences are LGHNA and YSLEER. The CDR3 loop spans 16 amino acids. V dropped 3 bases and J dropped 6; count of bases not matched to a gene: 9. CDR3 amino acids: CASSQGWIAGGDTQYF. DNA of the CDR3: TGCGCCAGCAGCCAGGGCTGGATAGCGGGAGGCGATACGCAGTATTTT.

This sequence joins TRBV7-9 and TRBJ2-4; D uncertain. Germline V gene data show CDR1 as SEHNR and CDR2 as FQNEAQ (reference sequence). The CDR3 extends over 15 amino acids. Trimming removed 5 bases at V and 13 bases at J, with 24 bases between. The CDR3 bases are TGTGCCAGCAGCCCCCCAGAGCGTACTATCCTAGGGCAGTACTTC. Translating it yields CASSPPERTILGQYF.

The gene calls are TRBV20-1 and TRBJ2-1; TRBD2 agrees at 10 bases. This CDR3 spans 16 amino acids. The V gene end was trimmed by 2 bases and the J gene end by 4 bases; junction bases not matched to a gene: 8. Per germline, CDR1 DFQATT and CDR2 SNEGSKA (reference sequence). The CDR3 coding sequence is TGCAGTGCTAGATCCGTAGCGGGAGGAGGGTACAATGAGCAGTTCTTC. This codes for CSARSVAGGGYNEQFF.

On this clonotype: One base away lies a much larger clone, so this may be a sequencing read error. J is TRBJ1-2 and V is TRBV7-9, with a weak D call TRBD1 (6 bases). Germline V gene sequence: CDR1 SEHNR, CDR2 FQNEAQ (reference sequence). This CDR3 is 15 amino acids long. The CDR3 is CAGSLASGAAYGYTF. In DNA, the CDR3 is TGTGCCGGCAGCTTAGCATCAGGGGCTGCCTATGGCTACACCTTC. Looking up the rest from reference TRBV7-9 and TRBJ1-2 gives the full variable domain: DTGVSQNPRHKITKRGQNVTFRCDPISEHNRLYWYRQTLGQGPEFLTYFQNEAQLEKSRLLSDRFSAERPKGSFSTLEIQRTEQGDSAMYLCAGSLASGAAYGYTFGSGTRLTVV.

V and J are TRBV5-1 and TRBJ2-1; tentatively, D is TRBD1 (6 bases). Gene TRBJ2-7 matches the end of the DNA better, so the J call may be wrong. Per the germline V gene, CDR1 is SGHRS and CDR2 is YFSETQ. CDR3 length equals 14 residues. The CDR3 spells CASSLEGHHNEQYF. The CDR3, as DNA: TGCGCCAGCAGCTTGGAGGGACACCACAATGAGCAGTACTTC.

This clonotype occurred a few times. V is TRBV6-6 and J is TRBJ1-2; D is possibly TRBD1 (6 bases). Trimming pared 7 bases from V and 1 base from J, leaving 10 bases between. The CDR3 contains 13 residues. Germline V gene sequence: CDR1 MNHNY, CDR2 SVGAGI (reference sequence). The DNA of the CDR3 is TGTGCCAGCAAGGACAGTGGTAACTATGGCTACACCTTC. Amino acids: CASKDSGNYGYTF.

The chain employs TRBV28 and TRBJ2-5; D may be TRBD1 (5 bases). V dropped 5 bases and J dropped 13 bases, with 17 bases sitting between them. Per the germline V gene, CDR1 is MDHEN and CDR2 is SYDVKM. The CDR3 has 12 amino acids. CDR3: CASSRWGYERYF. Written as DNA, the CDR3 is TGTGCCAGCAGTCGATGGGGCTACGAGCGGTACTTC. The full variable domain, in which reference TRBV28 and TRBJ2-5 provide the parts outside the CDR3, is DVKVTQSSRYLVKRTGEKVFLECVQDMDHENMFWYRQDPGLGLRLIYFSYDVKMKEKGDIPEGYSVSREKKERFSLILESASTNQTSMYLCASSRWGYERYFGPGTRLLVL.

In this sample, this clonotype turned up once. The chain is built from TRBV12-3 or TRBV12-4 and TRBJ1-1, with no clear D. V dropped 6 bases and J dropped 8 bases, with 13 bases sitting between them. The CDR3 extends over 12 amino acids. The DNA of the CDR3 is TGTGCCAGCAGGAATTGGGGAGGGGAAGCTTTCTTT. It encodes CASRNWGGEAFF.

Only a few counts were recorded for this clonotype. The genes are TRBV20-1 and TRBJ2-1, with 10 bases matching TRBD2. The CDR3 contains 14 residues. The V and J ends lost 6 bases and 7 bases, in that order; junction bases with no gene match: 9. Germline V lookup: CDR1 DFQATT, CDR2 SNEGSKA (reference sequence). The CDR3 reads CSAKTLAGENEQFF. In nucleotides, the CDR3 is TGCAGTGCCAAGACCCTAGCGGGAGAGAATGAGCAGTTCTTC.